This T cell receptor beta chain derives from a study of Tregs in tolerant kidney transplant recipients. Study as a whole: Mixed chimerism was transient after nonmyeloablative marrow transplants from related graft donors.

Concerning this clone: As yet, its antigen is unknown.

Produced via immunoSEQ multiplex PCR; TCRdb's table is partial and in-frame only. The sample lists 55,000 to 70,000 clones, 70% to 90% occurring once. Thawed PBMCs were FACS-sorted into unstimulated CD4+CD25+CD127- regulatory T cells, CD4+CD25- non-regulatory cells, CD4 and CD8 cells. Per germline, CDR1 LNHDA and CDR2 SQIVND (reference sequence). The CDR3 runs to 16 residues. J lost 3 bases, V lost 5 bases, and 11 bases had no gene match. Overall study findings and caveats: The most relevant donor-specific Treg TCRbeta repertoire apparently came from expansion with activated donor B cells. Validation in larger populations is needed because few patients were studied.

The input for sequencing was Tregs from blood, taken before the transplant. V and J are TRBV19 and TRBJ2-7; 9 bases are a match to TRBD1. The TCR originated in a human donor who received a combined kidney and bone marrow transplant. The CDR3 region has the DNA TGTGCCAGTAGTTCCCCCTCCGGGACAGGGAACTACGAGCAGTACTTC. This codes for CASSSPSGTGNYEQYF. Based on the CDR3 plus reference TRBV19 and TRBJ2-7, the full variable domain is DGGITQSPKYLFRKEGQNVTLSCEQNLNHDAMYWYRQDPGQGLRLIYYSQIVNDFQKGDIAEGYSVSREKKESFPLTVTSAQKNPTAFYLCASSSPSGTGNYEQYFGPGTRLTVT.